This T cell receptor beta chain was sequenced in a study of blood T cell repertoires in COVID-19 (dated by TCRdb to about 2020). For context, the study as a whole: Collaborator samples came from the United States, Italy and Spain and covered acute and convalescent phases of COVID-19. The prospective study material was composed of cDNA or gDNA derived from T cells, B-cell-depleted T cells, or PBMCs. The dataset comprised deeply sampled blood TCRbeta repertoires from subjects exposed to, actively infected with, or recovered from COVID-19. The repertoires were released in a freely available public database meant as a resource for research on the immune response to SARS-CoV-2. The samples were drawn from two sources: the first 160 participants of the ongoing ImmuneRACE study, and 1,000 to 1,500 subjects contributed by 6 global collaborators. Nearly every sample came with metadata listing a de-identified subject ID, COVID-19 status, age in years and sex. Where available, HLA class I and class II types were taken from metadata supplied by the sample provider and were not determined by assay-based typing. The investigation overall reported the following: The amount of clinical and demographic metadata varied by source and participant and was provided uncurated.

On this clone itself: Its cognate antigen has yet to be identified. There are no base qualities to consult, and no much larger clone falls within one base.

Whole blood was collected in K2EDTA tubes by collaborating institutions according to the institutions' own protocols. Collaborator samples were shipped for TCRbeta analysis as frozen whole blood, isolated PBMCs, or DNA extracted from either sample type. TCRbeta CDR3 regions were amplified from genomic DNA using the immunoSEQ Assay, a bias-controlled multiplex PCR. In the authors' own workflow: The number of nucleated cells in each sample was estimated from the amplification of reference gene primers within the assay. Sequence reads were collapsed and filtered to measure the absolute abundance of every unique TCRbeta CDR3 rearrangement. Productive Simpson clonality was computed per sample as the square root of Simpson's diversity index over productive rearrangements. The table comes from immuneACCESS by way of TCRdb, which keeps in-frame sequences with V and J called. Part of the clones is missing from these tables; in studies checked, under half for an unresolved V gene and the rest for unknown reasons. V and J calls and clone size are copied from that table; D and trimming were computed from the DNA. Here the sample has some 64,000 clones; around 80% occur a single time. Jointly, the top ten make up 18% of the sample.

Unmatched junction bases come to 2, with V trimmed by 2 bases and J by 2 bases. Including cysteine and phenylalanine, the CDR3 has 13 amino acids. The kept DNA is CDR3 alone, 39 bases in frame from the first base. CDR1 and CDR2 are read off the germline V gene (reference sequence) as GTSNPN and SVGIG. The sequenced sample was peripheral blood. This chain is built from TRBV30 and TRBJ1-1; 7 bases in the junction line up with TRBD1. This clonotype originated in a man in his 60s with acute or convalescent COVID-19. The nucleotide sequence reads as follows: TGTGCCTGGAGTCAGGGGGTTAACACTGAAGCTTTCTTT. It codes for CAWSQGVNTEAFF.